These 21 T cell receptor beta chains were all obtained from the same sample, sequenced in a study of T cells in Graves' hyperthyroidism and ophthalmopathy (dated by TCRdb to 2018 to 2020). Library preparation was by multiplex PCR. Sequencing was performed on an Illumina HiSeq 2000. The TCR beta CDR3 regions were amplified from RNA transcripts. The TCR CDR3 was subjected to a first round of RT-PCR using the HTBI primer set and the Qiagen OneStep RT-PCR kit. TCRdb reanalyzed the raw reads on its own, using fastp at Q25 for trimming and MiXCR for clone calling, and kept in-frame beta chains. Rows with a matching CDR3 protein are joined into one entry that keeps the most common DNA and genes. This sample is represented by 350,000 to 500,000 distinct CDR3 sequences; around 15% of them were singletons. The leading ten clones occupy approximately 5.3% of the sample. The sequencing input was blood. The receptors stem from a woman younger than 30 with Graves' hyperthyroidism.

This clonotype has a count of ten or more. The chain links TRBV30 to TRBJ1-5, with D possibly being TRBD1 (5 bases). The CDR3 spans 14 residues. V was trimmed by 3 bases and J by 3 bases, leaving 12 bases between them. The germline V gene encodes CDR1 GTSNPN and CDR2 SVGIG (reference sequence). The CDR3 DNA reads TGTGCCTGGAGCTTTGGGGACTTCAATCAGCCCCAGCATTTT. This translates into CAWSFGDFNQPQHF.

In this sample, this clonotype turned up many times. The chain employs TRBV6-1 and TRBJ2-2; D is undetermined. CDR1 and CDR2 (germline): MNHNS, SASEGT. V lost 1 base and J 1 base, leaving 7 bases between the germline ends. CDR3 length: 15 amino acids. This CDR3 reads CASSEGTENTGELFF. For the CDR3, the DNA is TGTGCCAGCAGTGAAGGCACGGAGAACACCGGGGAGCTGTTTTTT.

The chain has TRBV2 and TRBJ1-1; 8 nucleotides align to TRBD1. The trim removed 6 bases at V and 2 bases at J, leaving 5 bases unmatched. The CDR3 covers 14 residues. The germline V gene encodes CDR1 SNHLY and CDR2 FYNNEI. Here the CDR3 reads CASRADRENTEAFF. The CDR3 DNA reads as TGTGCCAGCAGGGCGGACAGGGAAAACACTGAAGCTTTCTTT.

This clonotype was seen repeatedly, ten times or more. The chain links TRBV28 to TRBJ2-2; perhaps TRBD1 as D (6 bases). The V and J ends lost 7 bases and 2 bases respectively, with 14 bases between them. CDR3 length: 15 amino acids. CDR1 is MDHEN and CDR2 is SYDVKM in the germline V gene. The DNA of the CDR3 is TGTGCCAGCACTGTCTGGACAGCTAACACCGGGGAGCTGTTTTTT. This codes for CASTVWTANTGELFF.

This clonotype was counted at least ten times. This chain joins TRBV28 and TRBJ2-7, with 8 nucleotides matching TRBD1. J was trimmed by 2 bases and V by 6 bases; bases with no gene match: 6. The CDR3 spans 14 residues. CDR1 is MDHEN, CDR2 SYDVKM, per germline. The CDR3 here is CASSLSQGAYEQYF. The CDR3, as DNA: TGTGCCAGCAGCCTCTCACAGGGGGCCTACGAGCAGTACTTC.

The V gene is TRBV7-8, the J gene TRBJ1-2; D unresolved. Germline V gene lookup returns CDR1 SGHVS and CDR2 FQNEAQ. Trimming stripped 4 bases from V and 8 bases from J, with 20 bases between. The CDR3 loop spans 15 amino acids. CDR3 DNA sequence: TGTGCCAGCAGCTCATCCGGGGTTCAAGGACCAGGCTACACCTTC. Translating it yields CASSSSGVQGPGYTF.

This clonotype was seen ten or more times. CDR3 bases: TGTGCCAGCAGTGAGAGGACTAGCGCCAGGGGGGGTACAGATACGCAGTATTTT. This gives the protein CASSERTSARGGTDTQYF. The genes are TRBV2 and TRBJ2-3; 9 bases map to TRBD2. Germline V gene sequence: CDR1 SNHLY, CDR2 FYNNEI. There are 18 residues in the CDR3. V dropped 3 bases and J dropped 3; count of bases not matched to a gene: 13.

This clonotype has more than one count but fewer than ten. V gene TRBV20-1 combines with J gene TRBJ2-3, with no clear D. Trimming removed 4 bases at V and 0 bases at J, with 8 bases between. Germline values: CDR1 DFQATT, CDR2 SNEGSKA (reference sequence). The CDR3 contains 13 residues. The CDR3 loop reads CSAIIVSTDTQYF. DNA of the CDR3: TGCAGTGCTATCATAGTGAGCACAGATACGCAGTATTTT.

This clonotype has more than one count but fewer than ten. The V call is TRBV12-3 or TRBV12-4, the J call TRBJ1-5, with TRBD1 matching over 9 bases. With 5 bases clipped from V and 7 bases from J, the junction kept 9 bases outside the gene matches. CDR3 size: 15 residues. Here the CDR3 DNA reads TGTGCCAGCAGTGCGGGACAGGGTCCCTCCCAGCCCCAGCATTTT. It encodes CASSAGQGPSQPQHF.

This clonotype has a count of ten or more. The chain carries TRBV2 and TRBJ2-7, with TRBD2 identical over 8 bases. The germline gives CDR1 SNHLY, CDR2 FYNNEI. J lost 2 bases, V lost 6 bases, and 3 bases had no gene match. The CDR3 loop spans 13 amino acids. This chain's CDR3 is CASSGLATYEQYF. The CDR3 region has the DNA TGTGCCAGCAGCGGACTAGCCACCTACGAGCAGTACTTC.

This clonotype has ten or more counts. The chain carries TRBV20-1 and TRBJ2-1; perhaps TRBD1 as D (5 bases). Trimming stripped 2 bases from V and 3 bases from J, with 11 bases between. Germline V CDR1 and CDR2: DFQATT, SNEGSKA (reference sequence). The CDR3 consists of 14 residues. The CDR3 DNA sequence: TGCAGTGCTAGACTAACAGGTCGCTACAATGAGCAGTTCTTC. This sequence encodes CSARLTGRYNEQFF.

The table lists this clonotype with many counts. V usage is TRBV12-3 or TRBV12-4 and J usage is TRBJ2-7; D may be TRBD1 or TRBD2 (5 bases each). Trimming stripped 3 bases from V and 5 bases from J, with 14 bases between. The CDR3 is 14 amino acids. The CDR3 loop reads CASSFRDGLNEQYF. CDR3 DNA sequence: TGTGCCAGCAGTTTTCGGGACGGTCTCAACGAGCAGTACTTC.

This clonotype has at least ten counts. The gene calls are TRBV2 and TRBJ1-1; no clear D gene. The CDR3 runs 12 residues. Germline CDR1 is SNHLY and CDR2 is FYNNEI. The V and J ends lost 11 bases and 1 base respectively, with 11 bases between them. The CDR3 DNA reads as TGTGCCTCCAGGTCCGGGAACACTGAAGCTTTCTTT. It translates to CASRSGNTEAFF.

This clonotype turned up a few times. The chain is built from TRBV14 and TRBJ2-7; no clear D. The germline gives CDR1 SGHDN, CDR2 FVKESK. V gave up 3 bases and J gave up 2 bases, with 14 bases separating them. The CDR3 loop spans 15 amino acids. In DNA, the CDR3 is TGTGCCAGCAGCCAGTGGAGCTTAAACCCCTACGAGCAGTACTTC. Translating gives CASSQWSLNPYEQYF.

This clonotype came up a few times. The V and J genes are TRBV12-3 or TRBV12-4 and TRBJ1-5; D perhaps matches TRBD1 (5 bases). V shed 8 bases and J shed 3 bases, with 14 bases lying between them. The CDR3 length is 14 residues. The CDR3, as DNA: TGTGCCAGCCGACCCACAGGATACAATCAGCCCCAGCATTTT. This gives the protein CASRPTGYNQPQHF.

This clonotype was picked up many times. CDR3 DNA: TGTGCCAGCAGTCCTGCGGAAGGACTAGGATTAGGTTACGAGCAGTACTTC. Residues: CASSPAEGLGLGYEQYF. This chain uses TRBV27 with TRBJ2-7, with 7 positions matching TRBD2. J was trimmed by 4 bases and V by 5 bases; bases with no gene match: 17. The CDR3 extends over 17 amino acids. Germline V lookup: CDR1 MNHEY, CDR2 SMNVEV (reference sequence).

This clonotype has ten or more counts. The gene calls are TRBV7-9 and TRBJ2-7; a weak D match, TRBD2 (5 bases). CDR1 is SEHNR, CDR2 FQNEAQ, per germline (reference sequence). The CDR3 covers 13 residues. Trimming left V 2 bases short and J 3 bases short, with 8 bases between. The DNA for the CDR3 is TGTGCCAGCAGCTTAACAGAGGGCTACGAGCAGTACTTC. Encoded protein: CASSLTEGYEQYF.

The chain has TRBV29-1 and TRBJ2-2, with D possibly being TRBD1 (5 bases). Germline V gene lookup returns CDR1 SQVTM and CDR2 ANQGSEA. This CDR3 has 15 amino acids. V lost 1 base and J 1 base, leaving 10 bases between the germline ends. CDR3 sequence: CSVEVGRGNTGELFF. For the CDR3, the DNA is TGCAGCGTTGAAGTGGGTAGGGGGAACACCGGGGAGCTGTTTTTT.

This clonotype occurred many times. This chain joins TRBV29-1 and TRBJ2-7; 8 bases fit TRBD2. The germline V gene encodes CDR1 SQVTM and CDR2 ANQGSEA. The CDR3 is 13 amino acids. The ends lost 3 bases at V and 0 bases at J; junction bases unmatched: 1. CDR3 residues: CSVEAGGSYEQYF. The CDR3 coding sequence is TGCAGCGTTGAGGCGGGAGGCTCCTACGAGCAGTACTTC.

Ten or more counts support this clonotype. V usage is TRBV28 and J usage is TRBJ1-2, with a possible D match to TRBD1 (6 bases). Germline values: CDR1 MDHEN, CDR2 SYDVKM. V was clipped by 3 bases and J by 4 bases, with 9 bases between them. CDR3 length: 13 residues. CDR3: CASSFQGSYGYTF. The DNA for the CDR3 is TGTGCCAGCAGTTTCCAGGGGAGCTATGGCTACACCTTC.

The chain uses TRBV10-2 and TRBJ2-7; D possibly corresponds to TRBD1 (5 bases). V shed 4 bases and J shed 6 bases, with 7 bases lying between them. The CDR3 has 11 residues. Looked up from germline, CDR1 is WSHSY and CDR2 is SAAADI. CDR3 protein: CASSGQTEQYF. The CDR3, as DNA: TGCGCCAGCAGTGGACAGACCGAGCAGTACTTC.